These T cell receptor beta chains were read from a single sample in a study of cytomegalovirus exposure and HLA in healthy donors. Assay used: immunoSEQ multiplex PCR; TCRdb lists only in-frame clones, some missing. The table lists 160,000 or so clones, around 80% of them singletons. The sample comprised PBMCs. These receptors all stem from a male donor in good health and CMV-seronegative. Each CDR3 is given with its conserved first and last residue.

j_call | cdr3_length | v_call | cdr3_aa
TRBJ2-7 | 15 | TRBV28 | CASRSRGTSAHEQYF
NA | 13 | TRBV7-2 | CASSSGLALEQYF
TRBJ2-1 | 15 | TRBV19 | CASSAVAAGVHEQFF
TRBJ1-5 | 14 | TRBV28 | CASSLLQGNQPQHF
TRBJ1-3 | 14 | TRBV9 | CASSVTQGEDTIYF
TRBJ2-1 | 16 | TRBV5-1 | CASSLAGTQAGNEQFF
TRBJ1-5 | 14 | TRBV6-1 | CASSASGSNQPQHF
TRBJ2-1 | 16 | TRBV5-1 | CASSLQAGVAYNEQFF
TRBJ2-3 | 11 | TRBV21-1 | CASSGLDTQYF
TRBJ2-1 | 11 | TRBV28 | CASSPRGEQFF
TRBJ2-2 | 14 | TRBV4-3 | CASSQGAGSGELFF
TRBJ2-1 | 17 | TRBV5-4 | CASSPPDRGRTYNEQFF
TRBJ2-1 | 16 | TRBV11-2 | CASSLRDRSGYNEQFF
TRBJ2-7 | 14 | TRBV6-5 | CASSWPGGRNEQYF
TRBJ2-1 | 15 | TRBV6-5 | CASSQLAGRNNEQFF
TRBJ2-1 | 15 | TRBV6-4 | CASSVTGQGYNEQFF
TRBJ2-5 | 17 | TRBV15 | CATSTPTGGQVLKTQYF
TRBJ2-1 | 13 | TRBV7-8 | CASSWQGRDEQFF
TRBJ2-1 | 15 | TRBV7-8 | CASSQSGRGYNEQFF
TRBJ2-7 | 12 | TRBV7-9 | CSSSSGLYEQYF
TRBJ1-1 | 12 | TRBV5-6 | CASSLTAGASFF
TRBJ2-1 | 16 | TRBV19 | CASSWTSGQYYNEQFF